This T cell receptor beta chain was sequenced during a study of blood T cell repertoires in COVID-19 (dated by TCRdb to 2020 to 2022). Study-level background: Collaborator samples came from the United States, Italy and Spain and covered acute and convalescent phases of COVID-19. Subjects who had been exposed to COVID-19, were actively infected with it, or had recovered from it provided the deeply sampled blood TCRbeta repertoires that made up the dataset. Samples were obtained from the ongoing ImmuneRACE study (first 160 participants) and from about 1,300 subjects provided by 6 global collaborators. The prospective study material was composed of cDNA or gDNA derived from T cells, B-cell-depleted T cells, or PBMCs. HLA class I and class II types, where available, came from metadata supplied by the sample provider rather than from assay-based typing. Nearly every sample came with metadata listing a de-identified subject ID, COVID-19 status, age in years and sex. The repertoires were made available in a free public database intended to serve as a resource for research on the immune response to SARS-CoV-2.

Collaborating institutions collected whole blood in K2EDTA tubes following their own protocols. For TCRbeta analysis, collaborators shipped samples in one of three forms: frozen whole blood, isolated PBMCs, or DNA extracted from either of those sample types. TCRbeta CDR3 regions were amplified from genomic DNA using the immunoSEQ Assay, a bias-controlled multiplex PCR. Concerning the study's data processing: Within the assay, amplification of reference gene primers was used to estimate how many nucleated cells each sample contained. Sequence reads were collapsed and filtered to measure the absolute abundance of every unique TCRbeta CDR3 rearrangement. For each sample, productive Simpson clonality was calculated by taking the square root of Simpson's diversity index across productive rearrangements. The clones in this table, taken by TCRdb from immuneACCESS, are in-frame only. Not every clone is retained; where verified, under half of the shortfall comes from an unresolved V gene, and the cause of the rest is unknown. That table is the source of V, J and clone size, and D and trimming were worked out from the DNA. Counted in this sample were roughly 68,000 clones; 70% to 90% of them appeared once. Roughly 28% of the sample is in the top ten clones.

With regard to this clone: Its antigen has not been determined. Per-base quality was not reported, and no clone a single base away is much larger than it.

Study-level results and caveats: The quantity of clinical and demographic metadata differed by source and by participant and was supplied without curation.

The sequence came from a man aged 45 to 65 with acute or convalescent COVID-19. Material for sequencing was peripheral blood.

CDR3 sequence: CASSPQVSNQPQHF. The DNA sequence is as follows: TGTGCCAGCTCACCTCAGGTTAGCAATCAGCCCCAGCATTTT. The chain uses TRBV18 and TRBJ1-5, with the D gene not clear enough to name. The germline V gene gives CDR1 as KGHSH and CDR2 as LQKENI. Its CDR3 holds 14 amino acids, cysteine through phenylalanine. Only CDR3 DNA remains: 42 bases, in frame from the first base. V is clipped by 3 bases and J by 0 bases, and the sequence between their germline boundaries is 6 bases long.